This TCR beta chain derives from a study of CD8 T cells in ankylosing spondylitis. Study-level results: In the blood and synovial fluid of reactive arthritis, some motif variants had been previously reported.

Via MiXCR, TCRdb re-called the 5' RACE reads, giving one row per CDR3 protein. The sample comprises under 150,000 distinct CDR3 sequences, around 10% of which are singletons, and approximately 4% rests with the top ten. This clonotype was counted many times. Its cognate antigen is unknown. This TCR was recovered from a female donor with ankylosing spondylitis or in good health (not recorded which). Sequenced sample: blood, either unsorted or a sorted T cell fraction (not recorded which).

CDR3 coding DNA: TGTGCCAGCAGCTCCCCGGACAGAAACAATGAGCAGTTCTTC. It specifies CASSSPDRNNEQFF. This chain connects TRBV7-3 to TRBJ2-1; D may be TRBD1 (6 bases). V was clipped by 4 bases and J by 5 bases, with 12 bases between them. This CDR3 comprises 14 residues. Germline V gene data show CDR1 as SGHTA and CDR2 as FQGTGA.